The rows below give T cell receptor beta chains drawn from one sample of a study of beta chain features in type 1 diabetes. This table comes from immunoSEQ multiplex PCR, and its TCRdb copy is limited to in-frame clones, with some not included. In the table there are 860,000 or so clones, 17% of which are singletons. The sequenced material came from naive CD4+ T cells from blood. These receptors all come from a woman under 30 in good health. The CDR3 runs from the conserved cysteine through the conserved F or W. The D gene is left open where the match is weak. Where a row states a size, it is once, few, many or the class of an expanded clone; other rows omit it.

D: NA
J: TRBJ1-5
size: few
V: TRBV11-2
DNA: TGTGCCAGCAGCTTAGATTCCCGCAACAATCAGCCCCAGCATTTT
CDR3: CASSLDSRNNQPQHF

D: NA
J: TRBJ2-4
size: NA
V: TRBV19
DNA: TGTGCCAGTAGTATCTCTTTGAATCTAGCCAAAAACATTCAGTACTTC
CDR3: CASSISLNLAKNIQYF

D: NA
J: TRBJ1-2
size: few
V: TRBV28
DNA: TGTGCCAGCAGTTCGGTACCAGGGTTCGGCTACACCTTC
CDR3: CASSSVPGFGYTF

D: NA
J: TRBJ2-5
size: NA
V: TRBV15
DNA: TGTGCCACCAGCAGAGAGGCCACACGTGAACAAGAGACCCAGTACTTC
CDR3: CATSREATREQETQYF

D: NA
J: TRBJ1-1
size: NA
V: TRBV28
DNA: TGTGCCAGCAGCCGAGGGGCCACGAGCACTGAAGCTTTCTTT
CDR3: CASSRGATSTEAFF

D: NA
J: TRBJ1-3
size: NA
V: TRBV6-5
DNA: TGTGCCAGCGGCCCGTCTGCGAGAAACACCATATATTTT
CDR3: CASGPSARNTIYF

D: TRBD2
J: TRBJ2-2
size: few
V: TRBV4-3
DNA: TGCGCCAGCAGCCAAGCCGGGACTAGCGAGACCGGGGAGCTGTTTTTT
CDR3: CASSQAGTSETGELFF

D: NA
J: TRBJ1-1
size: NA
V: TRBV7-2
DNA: TGTGCCAGCAGCCTAAGCTGGCAAGAAGCTTTCTTT
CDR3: CASSLSWQEAFF

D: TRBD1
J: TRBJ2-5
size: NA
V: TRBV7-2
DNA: TGTGCCAGCAGAGACAGGGGCAGGCGGGAGACCCAGTACTTC
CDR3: CASRDRGRRETQYF

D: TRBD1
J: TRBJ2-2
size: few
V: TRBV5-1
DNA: TGCGCCAGCAGCGGGACAGGAGACACCGGGGAGCTGTTTTTT
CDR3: CASSGTGDTGELFF

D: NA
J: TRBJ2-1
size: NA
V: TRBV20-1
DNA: TGCAGTGCTCCAAAGACCAATGAGCAGTTCTTC
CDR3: CSAPKTNEQFF

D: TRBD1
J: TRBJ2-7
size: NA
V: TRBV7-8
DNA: TGTGCCAGCAGCACAAGGACAGGGGCCTACGAGCAGTACTTC
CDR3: CASSTRTGAYEQYF

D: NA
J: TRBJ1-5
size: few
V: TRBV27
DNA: TGTGCCAGCAGTCATGACTCAAGCCCGGGGAATCAGCCCCAGCATTTT
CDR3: CASSHDSSPGNQPQHF

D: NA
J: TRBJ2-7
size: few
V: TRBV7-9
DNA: TGTGCCAGCAGCTTAGATTCCTGGGCCAGACCAAACTACGAGCAGTACTTC
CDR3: CASSLDSWARPNYEQYF

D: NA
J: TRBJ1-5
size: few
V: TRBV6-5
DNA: TGTGCCAGCCTCGGTCAGCCCCAGCATTTT
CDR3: CASLGQPQHF

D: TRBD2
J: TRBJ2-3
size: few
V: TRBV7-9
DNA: TGTGCCAGCAGCCGTAACCGCCTAGCGGGTACGGATACGCAGTATTTT
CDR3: CASSRNRLAGTDTQYF

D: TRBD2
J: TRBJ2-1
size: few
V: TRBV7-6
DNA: TGTGCCAGCAGCTTAGGACTAGCGGCCTACAATGAGCAGTTCTTC
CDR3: CASSLGLAAYNEQFF

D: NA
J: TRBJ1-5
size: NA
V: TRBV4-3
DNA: TGCGCCAGCAGCCAAGATGCGGGATATAGCAATCAGCCCCAGCATTTT
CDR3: CASSQDAGYSNQPQHF

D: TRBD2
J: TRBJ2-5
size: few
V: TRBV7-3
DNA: TGTGCCAGCAGCTTAGCGGGAGCGGGGGAGACCCAGTACTTC
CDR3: CASSLAGAGETQYF

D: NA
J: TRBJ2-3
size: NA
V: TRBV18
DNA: TGTGCCAGCTCACCCAAGCCAAACACAGATACGCAGTATTTT
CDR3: CASSPKPNTDTQYF

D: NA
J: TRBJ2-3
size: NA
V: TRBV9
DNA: TGTGCCAGCAGCAGGGCAGATACGCAGTATTTT
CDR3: CASSRADTQYF

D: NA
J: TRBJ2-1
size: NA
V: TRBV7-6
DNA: TGTGCCAGCAGCTTAGAGGGGAATGAGCAGTTCTTC
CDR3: CASSLEGNEQFF

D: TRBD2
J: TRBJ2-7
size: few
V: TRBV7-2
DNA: TGTGCCAGCAGTTCAACTAGCGGGAGGGCCTACGAGCAGTACTTC
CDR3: CASSSTSGRAYEQYF

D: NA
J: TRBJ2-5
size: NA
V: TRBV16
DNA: TGTGCCAGCAGCCGAAGGGGTTTGTCGGGATCTCCACAAGAGACCCAGTACTTC
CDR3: CASSRRGLSGSPQETQYF

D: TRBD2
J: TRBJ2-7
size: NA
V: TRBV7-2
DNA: TGTGCCAGCAGCCCACCACTACGGGGGAGGGTCACCTACGAGCAGTACTTC
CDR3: CASSPPLRGRVTYEQYF

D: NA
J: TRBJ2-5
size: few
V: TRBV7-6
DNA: TGTGCCAGCAGCCCCTTGCAGGGTCAAGAGACCCAGTACTTC
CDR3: CASSPLQGQETQYF